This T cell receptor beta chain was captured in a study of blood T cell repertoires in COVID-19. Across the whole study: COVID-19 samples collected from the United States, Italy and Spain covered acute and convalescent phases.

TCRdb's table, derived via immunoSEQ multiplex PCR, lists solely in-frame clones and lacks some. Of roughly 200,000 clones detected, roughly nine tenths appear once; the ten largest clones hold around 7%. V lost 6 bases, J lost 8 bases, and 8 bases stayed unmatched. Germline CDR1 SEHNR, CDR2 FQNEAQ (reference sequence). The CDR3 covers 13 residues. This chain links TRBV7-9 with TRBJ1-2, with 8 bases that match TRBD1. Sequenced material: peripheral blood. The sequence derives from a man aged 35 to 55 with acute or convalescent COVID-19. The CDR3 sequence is CASRLDRGEGYTF. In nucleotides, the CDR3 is TGTGCCAGCAGACTAGACAGGGGTGAAGGCTACACCTTC. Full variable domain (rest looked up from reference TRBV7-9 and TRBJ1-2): DTGVSQNPRHKITKRGQNVTFRCDPISEHNRLYWYRQTLGQGPEFLTYFQNEAQLEKSRLLSDRFSAERPKGSFSTLEIQRTEQGDSAMYLCASRLDRGEGYTFGSGTRLTVV.